The present T cell receptor (beta chain) was sequenced within a study of T-cell memory formation after mild COVID-19. Study as a whole: TCR clusters mostly belonged to single donors.

Study-level findings and limits: The appearance of some responding clones in pre-infection memory suggested that cross-reactive memory joined.

The sample holds many counts of this clonotype. Its antigen is currently unknown. Germline-derived CDR1 and CDR2 are SGHTA and FQGNSA. Unmatched junction bases numbered 8, after V lost 0 bases and J lost 4 bases. This CDR3 contains 17 residues. The 5'RACE method, run with constant-segment primers, produced TCR alpha and TCR beta cDNA libraries (carrying sample barcodes and UMIs). MiXCR, run by TCRdb on the 5' RACE reads, gives a single entry per CDR3 protein. Here the sample spans under 700,000 distinct CDR3 sequences, roughly 20% being singletons. The chain couples TRBV7-2 to TRBJ2-1; 8 bases match TRBD2. The receptor was derived from an adult woman who had mild COVID-19 (a few samples of this study predate the infection). Cell type and time point are not known. Sequencing input: PBMCs or a T cell subset sorted from them (not recorded which). The CDR3 sequence: CASSLAHKREWYNEQFF. Written as DNA, the CDR3 is TGTGCCAGCAGCTTAGCGCATAAGCGGGAGTGGTACAATGAGCAGTTCTTC. The full variable domain, with the rest looked up from reference TRBV7-2 and TRBJ2-1, is GAGVSQSPSNKVTEKGKDVELRCDPISGHTALYWYRQSLGQGLEFLIYFQGNSAPDKSGLPSDRFSAERTGGSVSTLTIQRTQQEDSAVYLCASSLAHKREWYNEQFFGPGTRLTVL.